This TCR beta chain was observed in a study of CD8+CD57+ T cells in acquired aplastic anemia. Study at large: Across the sorted CD4+ and CD8+ cells, DNA amounts averaged about 3 ug.

Genomic DNA served as template for TCR beta VDJ and CDR3 profiling. One entry per CDR3 protein, called by TCRdb with MiXCR from the reads. The sample consists of roughly 240,000 distinct CDR3 sequences, more than 45% of them appearing once. Patients chosen for sequencing had shown CD8+CD57+ cell expansion by flow cytometry. The sample was sorted CD4+, CD8+, or CD8+CD57+ T cells (not recorded which) from PBMCs. This receptor was obtained from a human donor with aplastic anemia.

The CDR3 DNA reads TGCAGTGCTGCTAAGGGACAGGGGTATGGCTACACCTTC. Translating it yields CSAAKGQGYGYTF. The J gene is TRBJ1-2, the V gene TRBV20-1, with 10 bases lining up with TRBD1. Germline V CDR1 and CDR2: DFQATT, SNEGSKA (reference sequence). V shed 5 bases, J shed 5 bases, and the junction held 5 bases outside the gene matches. The CDR3 sequence is 13 residues long.